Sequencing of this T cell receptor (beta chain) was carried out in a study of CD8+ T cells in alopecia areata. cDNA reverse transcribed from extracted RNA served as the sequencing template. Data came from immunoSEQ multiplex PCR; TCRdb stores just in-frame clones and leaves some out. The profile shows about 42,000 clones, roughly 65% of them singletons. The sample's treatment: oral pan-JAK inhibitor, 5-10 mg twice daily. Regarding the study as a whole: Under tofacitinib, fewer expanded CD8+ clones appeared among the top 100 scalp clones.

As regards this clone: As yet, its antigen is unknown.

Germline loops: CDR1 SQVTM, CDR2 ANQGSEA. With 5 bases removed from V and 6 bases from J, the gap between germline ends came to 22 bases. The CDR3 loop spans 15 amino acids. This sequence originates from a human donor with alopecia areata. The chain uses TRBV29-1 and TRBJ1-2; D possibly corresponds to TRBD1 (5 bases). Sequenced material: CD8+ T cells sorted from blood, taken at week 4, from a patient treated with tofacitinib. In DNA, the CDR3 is TGCAGCGTTCCCGGGGCAGCCCTACTAAGGAATGGCTACACCTTC. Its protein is CSVPGAALLRNGYTF.